This entry is about one T cell receptor (beta chain). This entry comes from a study of blood T cell repertoires in COVID-19. Study processing details: Amplified reference gene primers provided the basis for estimating nucleated cell counts. Clones were sequenced by immunoSEQ multiplex PCR, and TCRdb holds only the in-frame ones, with some missing. D and trimming come from the DNA, and the V and J calls and clone size come from that table. This table has about 120,000 clones, just under 90% appearing once. The TCR comes from a woman in her 50s with acute or convalescent COVID-19. The specimen sequenced was peripheral blood.

CDR3 sequence: CASSVQGASGNTIYF. The CDR3 DNA follows: TGTGCCAGCTCAGTACAGGGGGCGTCTGGAAACACCATATATTTT. This chain uses TRBV18 with TRBJ1-3, with 9 bases aligning to TRBD1. Germline V CDR1 and CDR2: KGHSH, LQKENI. The V gene end was trimmed by 5 bases and the J gene end by 1 base; junction bases not matched to a gene: 3. The CDR3 has 15 amino acids.